What follows describes a single T cell receptor beta chain. The CDR3 extends over 18 amino acids. Germline values: CDR1 WSHSY, CDR2 SAAADI. The J segment lost 0 bases and the V segment lost 8 bases, leaving 13 bases of the junction unmatched. TCRdb's copy holds only in-frame clones and misses some; the assay was immunoSEQ multiplex PCR. The data show 200,000 to 250,000 clones, roughly 88% seen once. The sample belongs to a study of blood T cell repertoires in COVID-19. The sequenced sample was peripheral blood. The gene calls are TRBV10-2 and TRBJ2-7; 13 nucleotides align to TRBD2. The sequence came from a man in his fifties with active or convalescent COVID-19. The CDR3 reads CASFDLGTSGVSSYEQYF. The CDR3 bases are TGCGCCAGCTTCGATCTCGGGACTAGCGGGGTGAGCTCCTACGAGCAGTACTTC.